The present TCR beta chain was sequenced within a study of Ad26.COV2.S vaccination and SARS-CoV-2 variants. About the study: The study gave Ad26.COV2.S intramuscularly, once or twice 56 days apart.

The germline V and J ends were trimmed by 0 bases and 7 bases, with 19 bases remaining between them. The germline gives CDR1 SGHRS, CDR2 YFSETQ. This CDR3 comprises 16 residues. Clones were read by immunoSEQ multiplex PCR, and TCRdb kept only the in-frame ones, dropping some. The profile covers around 450,000 clones, with about 91% appearing a single time and around 2.6% taken by the ten largest. As for treatment: about 20 received Ad26.COV2.S at low or high dose, single or two shots; about five received placebo; per-sample allocation not given. Vaccine and placebo recipients were sampled on day 63 after the first injection.

The material was peripheral blood, obtained in a trial of Ad26.COV2.S vaccine versus placebo. The TCR sequence derives from a person aged 18-60 years who received the Ad26.COV2.S COVID-19 vaccine or a placebo. V usage is TRBV5-1 and J usage is TRBJ1-2; maybe TRBD1 (6 bases). CDR3 nucleotide sequence: TGCGCCAGCAGCTTGGCCGGGTACAGGGAGTTTGCTGGCTACACCTTC. It codes for CASSLAGYREFAGYTF.